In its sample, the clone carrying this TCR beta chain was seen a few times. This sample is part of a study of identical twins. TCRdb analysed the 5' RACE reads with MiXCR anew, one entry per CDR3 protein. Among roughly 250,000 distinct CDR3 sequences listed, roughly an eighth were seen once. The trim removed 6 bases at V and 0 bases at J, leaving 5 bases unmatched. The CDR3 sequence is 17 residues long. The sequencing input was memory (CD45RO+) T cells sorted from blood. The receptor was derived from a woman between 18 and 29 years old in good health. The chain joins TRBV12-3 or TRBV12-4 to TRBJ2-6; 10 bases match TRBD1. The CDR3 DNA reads TGTGCCAGCAGCTCCGGGACAGGGGTCTCTGGGGCCAACGTCCTGACTTTC. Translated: CASSSGTGVSGANVLTF.